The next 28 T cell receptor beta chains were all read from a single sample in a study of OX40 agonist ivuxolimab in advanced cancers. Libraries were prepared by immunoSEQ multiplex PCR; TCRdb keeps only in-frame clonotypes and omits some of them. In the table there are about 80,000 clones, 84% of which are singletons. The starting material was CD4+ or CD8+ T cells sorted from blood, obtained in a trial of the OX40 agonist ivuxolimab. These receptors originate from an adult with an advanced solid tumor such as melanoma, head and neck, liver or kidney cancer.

The CDR3 region is CASSALGQGKIYGYTF. CDR3 in DNA: TGTGCCAGCAGTGCACTCGGACAGGGAAAGATTTATGGCTACACCTTC. The chain carries TRBV25-1 and TRBJ1-2; the match to TRBD1 covers 8 bases. The germline V gene has CDR1 MGHDK and CDR2 SYGVNS. The CDR3 sequence is 16 residues long. V was pared by 4 bases and J by 5 bases, with 12 bases of the junction left unmatched.

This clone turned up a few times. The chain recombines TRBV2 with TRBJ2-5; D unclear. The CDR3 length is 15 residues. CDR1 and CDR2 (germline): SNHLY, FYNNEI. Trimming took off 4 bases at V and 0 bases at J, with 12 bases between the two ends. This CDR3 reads CASSVWAQHQETQYF. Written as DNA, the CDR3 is TGTGCCAGCAGTGTCTGGGCGCAACACCAAGAGACCCAGTACTTC.

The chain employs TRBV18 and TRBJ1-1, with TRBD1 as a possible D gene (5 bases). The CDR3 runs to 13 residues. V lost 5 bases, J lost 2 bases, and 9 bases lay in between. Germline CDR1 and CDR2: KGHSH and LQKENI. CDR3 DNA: TGTGCCAGCTCATTCGACAGCAACACTGAAGCTTTCTTT. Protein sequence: CASSFDSNTEAFF.

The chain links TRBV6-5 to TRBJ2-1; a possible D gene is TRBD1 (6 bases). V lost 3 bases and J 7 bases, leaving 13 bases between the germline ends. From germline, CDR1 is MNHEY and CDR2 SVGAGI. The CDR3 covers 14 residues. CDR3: CASSYNREGNEQFF. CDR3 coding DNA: TGTGCCAGCAGTTATAACAGGGAAGGGAATGAGCAGTTCTTC.

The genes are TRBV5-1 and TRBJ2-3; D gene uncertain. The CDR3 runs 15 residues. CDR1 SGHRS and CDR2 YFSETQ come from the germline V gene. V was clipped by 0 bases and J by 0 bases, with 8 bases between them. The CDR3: CASSLDARSTDTQYF. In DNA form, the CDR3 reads TGCGCCAGCAGCTTGGACGCCAGAAGCACAGATACGCAGTATTTT. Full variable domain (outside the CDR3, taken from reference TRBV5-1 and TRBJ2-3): KAGVTQTPRYLIKTRGQQVTLSCSPISGHRSVSWYQQTPGQGLQFLFEYFSETQRNKGNFPGRFSGRQFSNSRSEMNVSTLELGDSALYLCASSLDARSTDTQYFGPGTRLTVL.

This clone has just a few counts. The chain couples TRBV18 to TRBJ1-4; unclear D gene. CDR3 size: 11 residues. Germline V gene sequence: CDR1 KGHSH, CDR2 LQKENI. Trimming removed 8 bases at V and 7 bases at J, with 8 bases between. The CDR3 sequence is CASRLGEKLFF. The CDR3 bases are TGTGCCAGCCGATTGGGTGAAAAACTGTTTTTT.

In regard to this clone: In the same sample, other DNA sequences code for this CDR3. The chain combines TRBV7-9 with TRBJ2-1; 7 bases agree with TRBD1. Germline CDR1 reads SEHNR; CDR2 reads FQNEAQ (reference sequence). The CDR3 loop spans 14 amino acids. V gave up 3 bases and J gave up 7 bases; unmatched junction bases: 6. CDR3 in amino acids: CASSLAGGNNEQFF. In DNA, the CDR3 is TGTGCCAGCAGCTTGGCAGGGGGTAATAATGAGCAGTTCTTC.

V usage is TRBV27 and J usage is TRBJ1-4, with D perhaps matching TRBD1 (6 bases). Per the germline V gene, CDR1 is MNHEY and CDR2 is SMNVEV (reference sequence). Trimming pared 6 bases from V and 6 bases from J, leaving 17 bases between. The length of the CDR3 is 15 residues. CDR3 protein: CASRHGWGRDEKLFF. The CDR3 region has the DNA TGTGCCAGCAGACACGGCTGGGGGCGGGATGAAAAACTGTTTTTT.

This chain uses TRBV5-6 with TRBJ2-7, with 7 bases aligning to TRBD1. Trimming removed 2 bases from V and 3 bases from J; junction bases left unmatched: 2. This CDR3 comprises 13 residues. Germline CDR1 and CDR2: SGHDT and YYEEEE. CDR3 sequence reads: CASSLTGDYEQYF. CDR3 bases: TGTGCCAGCAGCTTAACAGGGGACTACGAGCAGTACTTC.

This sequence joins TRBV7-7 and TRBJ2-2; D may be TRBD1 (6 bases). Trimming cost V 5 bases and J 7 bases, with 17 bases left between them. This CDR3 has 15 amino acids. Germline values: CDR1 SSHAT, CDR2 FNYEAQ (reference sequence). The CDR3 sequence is CASSPWDIKDGELFF. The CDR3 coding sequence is TGTGCCAGCAGCCCCTGGGACATTAAAGACGGGGAGCTGTTTTTT.

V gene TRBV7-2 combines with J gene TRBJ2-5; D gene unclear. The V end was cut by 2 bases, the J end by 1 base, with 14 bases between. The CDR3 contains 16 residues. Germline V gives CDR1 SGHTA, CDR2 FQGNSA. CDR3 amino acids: CASSLNMGMLQETQYF. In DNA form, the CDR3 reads TGTGCCAGCAGCTTAAATATGGGAATGCTCCAAGAGACCCAGTACTTC.

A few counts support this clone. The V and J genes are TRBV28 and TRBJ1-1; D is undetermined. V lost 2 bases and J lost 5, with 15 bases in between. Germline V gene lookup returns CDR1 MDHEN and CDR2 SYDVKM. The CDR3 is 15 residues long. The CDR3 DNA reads TGTGCCAGCAGTTTAGGAGGGAACCGGGGTACTGAAGCTTTCTTT. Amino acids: CASSLGGNRGTEAFF.

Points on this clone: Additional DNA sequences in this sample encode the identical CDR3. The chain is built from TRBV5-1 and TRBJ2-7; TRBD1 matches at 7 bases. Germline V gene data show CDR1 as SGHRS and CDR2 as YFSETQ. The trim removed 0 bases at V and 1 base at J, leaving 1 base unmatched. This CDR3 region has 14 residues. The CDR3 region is CASSLGGQSYEQYF. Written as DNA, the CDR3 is TGCGCCAGCAGCTTGGGGGGACAGTCCTACGAGCAGTACTTC.

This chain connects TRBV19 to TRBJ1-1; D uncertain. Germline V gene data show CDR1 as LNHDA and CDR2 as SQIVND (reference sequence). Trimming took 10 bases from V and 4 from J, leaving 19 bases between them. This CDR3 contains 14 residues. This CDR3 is CATTHPGSSTEAFF. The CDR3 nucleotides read TGTGCCACCACTCATCCAGGCTCGAGCACTGAAGCTTTCTTT.

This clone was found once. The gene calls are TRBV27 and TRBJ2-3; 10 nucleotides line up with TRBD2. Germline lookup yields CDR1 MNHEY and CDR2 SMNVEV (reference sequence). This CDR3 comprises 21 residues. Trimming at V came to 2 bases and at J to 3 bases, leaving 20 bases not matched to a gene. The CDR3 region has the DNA TGTGCCAGCAGTTTAGTTCCCGGAAGAGGGATAGCGGGGGGAGGAACAGATACGCAGTATTTT. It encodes CASSLVPGRGIAGGGTDTQYF.

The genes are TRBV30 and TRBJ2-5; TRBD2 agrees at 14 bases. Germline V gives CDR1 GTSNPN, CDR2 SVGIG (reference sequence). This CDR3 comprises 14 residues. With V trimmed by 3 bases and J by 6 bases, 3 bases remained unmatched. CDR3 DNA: TGTGCCTGGAGGACTAGCGGGGGGGCGAAGACCCAGTACTTC. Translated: CAWRTSGGAKTQYF.

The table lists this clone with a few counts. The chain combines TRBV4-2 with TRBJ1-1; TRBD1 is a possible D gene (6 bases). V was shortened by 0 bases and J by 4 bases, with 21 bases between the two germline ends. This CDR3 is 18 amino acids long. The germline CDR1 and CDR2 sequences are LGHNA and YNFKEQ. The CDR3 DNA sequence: TGTGCCAGCAGCCAAGAAGATAATAGTGTCAGGGGAAGCACTGAAGCTTTCTTT. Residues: CASSQEDNSVRGSTEAFF.

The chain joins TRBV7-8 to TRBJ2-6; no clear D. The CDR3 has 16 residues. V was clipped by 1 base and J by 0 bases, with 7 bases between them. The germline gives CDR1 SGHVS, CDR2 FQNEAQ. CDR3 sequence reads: CASSLVTVSGANVLTF. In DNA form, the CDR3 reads TGTGCCAGCAGCTTAGTAACCGTCTCTGGGGCCAACGTCCTGACTTTC.

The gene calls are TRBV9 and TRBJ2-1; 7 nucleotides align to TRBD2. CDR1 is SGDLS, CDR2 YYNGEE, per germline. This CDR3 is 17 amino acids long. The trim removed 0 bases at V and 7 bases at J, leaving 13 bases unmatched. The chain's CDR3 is CASSVEGPAGEENEQFF. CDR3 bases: TGTGCCAGCAGCGTAGAGGGCCCCGCGGGAGAGGAAAATGAGCAGTTCTTC.

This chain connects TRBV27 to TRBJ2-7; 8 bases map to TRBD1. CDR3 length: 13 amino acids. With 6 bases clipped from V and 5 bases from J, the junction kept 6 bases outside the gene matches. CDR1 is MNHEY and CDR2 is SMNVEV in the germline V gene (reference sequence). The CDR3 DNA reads TGTGCCAGCAGCTCCGACAGGGGCCACGAGCAGTACTTC. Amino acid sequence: CASSSDRGHEQYF.

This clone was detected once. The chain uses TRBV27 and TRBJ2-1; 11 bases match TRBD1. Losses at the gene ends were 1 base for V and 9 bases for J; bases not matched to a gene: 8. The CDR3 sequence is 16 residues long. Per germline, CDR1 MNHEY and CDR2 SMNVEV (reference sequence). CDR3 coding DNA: TGTGCCAGCAGTTTATTTACGGACAGGGGGCGAGGTGAGCAGTTCTTC. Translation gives CASSLFTDRGRGEQFF.

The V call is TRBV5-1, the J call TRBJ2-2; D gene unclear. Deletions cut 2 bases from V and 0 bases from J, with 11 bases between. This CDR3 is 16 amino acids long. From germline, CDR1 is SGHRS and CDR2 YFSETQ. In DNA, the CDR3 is TGCGCCAGCAGCTTAAGGGTTCGCGCGAACACCGGGGAGCTGTTTTTT. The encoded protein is CASSLRVRANTGELFF.

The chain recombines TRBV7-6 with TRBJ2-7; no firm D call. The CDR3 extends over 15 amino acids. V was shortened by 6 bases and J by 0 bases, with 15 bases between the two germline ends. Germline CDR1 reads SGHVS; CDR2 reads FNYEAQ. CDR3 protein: CASSLTDSSSYEQYF. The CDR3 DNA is TGTGCCAGCAGTCTTACCGACTCGAGCTCCTACGAGCAGTACTTC.

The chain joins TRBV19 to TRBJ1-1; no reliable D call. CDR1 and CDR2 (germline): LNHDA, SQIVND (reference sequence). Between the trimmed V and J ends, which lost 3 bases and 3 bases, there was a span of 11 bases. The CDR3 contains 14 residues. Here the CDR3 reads CASSIAPYDTEAFF. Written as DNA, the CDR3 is TGTGCCAGTAGTATCGCCCCGTACGACACTGAAGCTTTCTTT.

The CDR3 is CASSPNQGRPNYGYTF. The CDR3 region has the DNA TGTGCCAGCAGTCCCAACCAGGGCAGACCTAACTATGGCTACACCTTC. The V call is TRBV7-2, the J call TRBJ1-2; a weak D match, TRBD1 (5 bases). V shed 6 bases and J shed 0 bases, with 17 bases lying between them. This CDR3 region has 16 residues. Per germline, CDR1 SGHTA and CDR2 FQGNSA.

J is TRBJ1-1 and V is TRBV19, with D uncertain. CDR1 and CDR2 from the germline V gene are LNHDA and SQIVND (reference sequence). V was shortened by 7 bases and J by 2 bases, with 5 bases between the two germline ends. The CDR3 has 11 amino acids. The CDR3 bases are TGTGCCAGTAAAGGTAACACTGAAGCTTTCTTT. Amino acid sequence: CASKGNTEAFF.

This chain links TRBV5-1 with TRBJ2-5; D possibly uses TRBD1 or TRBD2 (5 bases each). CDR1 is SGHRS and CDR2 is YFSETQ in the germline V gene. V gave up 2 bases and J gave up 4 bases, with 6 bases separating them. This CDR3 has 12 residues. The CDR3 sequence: CASSFGGETQYF. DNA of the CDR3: TGCGCCAGCAGCTTTGGGGGAGAGACCCAGTACTTC.

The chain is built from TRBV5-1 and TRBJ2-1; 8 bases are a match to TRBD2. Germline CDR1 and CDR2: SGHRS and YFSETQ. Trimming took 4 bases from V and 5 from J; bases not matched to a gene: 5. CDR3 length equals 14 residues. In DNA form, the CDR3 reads TGCGCCAGCAGCCCGGGGGGGTTAGACAATGAGCAGTTCTTC. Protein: CASSPGGLDNEQFF.